This T cell receptor (beta chain) derives from a study of early T cells in non-severe SARS-CoV-2 infection. TCRdb used MiXCR to reprocess the 5' RACE reads, holding one entry per CDR3 protein. The sample holds roughly 60,000 distinct CDR3 sequences, roughly 12% seen once. V was trimmed by 7 bases and J by 1 base, leaving 13 bases between them. The CDR3 is made up of 14 amino acids. This clonotype was detected once. The specimen sequenced was whole blood. This sequence joins TRBV12-3 or TRBV12-4 and TRBJ1-1; D gene unclear. The clonotype originates from an adult who was a healthcare worker with PCR-confirmed SARS-CoV-2 infection or an uninfected control (not recorded which). The CDR3 DNA follows: TGTGCCAGCACCCCGGGGATCTCGAACACTGAAGCTTTCTTT. The encoded protein is CASTPGISNTEAFF.